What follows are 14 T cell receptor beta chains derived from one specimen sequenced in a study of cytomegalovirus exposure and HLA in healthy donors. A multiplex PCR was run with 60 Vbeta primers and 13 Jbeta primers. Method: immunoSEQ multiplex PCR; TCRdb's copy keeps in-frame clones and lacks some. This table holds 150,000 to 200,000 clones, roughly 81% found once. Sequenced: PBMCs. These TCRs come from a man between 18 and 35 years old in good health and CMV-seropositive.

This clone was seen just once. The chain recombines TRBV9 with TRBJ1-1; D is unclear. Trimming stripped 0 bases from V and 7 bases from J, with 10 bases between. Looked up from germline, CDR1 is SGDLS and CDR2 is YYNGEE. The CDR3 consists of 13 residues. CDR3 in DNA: TGTGCCAGCAGCGTAGCGGGGTATGGTGAAGCTTTCTTT. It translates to CASSVAGYGEAFF.

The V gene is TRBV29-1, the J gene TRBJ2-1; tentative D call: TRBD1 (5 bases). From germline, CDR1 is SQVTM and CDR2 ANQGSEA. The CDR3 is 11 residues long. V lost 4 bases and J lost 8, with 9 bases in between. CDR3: CSVAWGHEQFF. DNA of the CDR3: TGCAGCGTTGCTTGGGGCCATGAGCAGTTCTTC.

CDR3 in amino acids: CASNRERSDTQYF. CDR3 DNA sequence: TGCGCCAGCAACAGGGAAAGGTCAGATACGCAGTATTTT. V usage is TRBV23-1 and J usage is TRBJ2-3; a possible D gene is TRBD1 (6 bases). TRBV23-1 is annotated as an ORF whose role is uncertain. V was shortened by 7 bases and J by 4 bases, with 12 bases between the two germline ends. The CDR3 is 13 residues long.

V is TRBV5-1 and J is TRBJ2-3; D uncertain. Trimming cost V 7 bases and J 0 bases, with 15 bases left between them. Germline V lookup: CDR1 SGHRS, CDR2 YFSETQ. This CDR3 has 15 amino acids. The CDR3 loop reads CASRGSATSTDTQYF. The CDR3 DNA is TGCGCCAGCCGAGGATCCGCCACTAGCACAGATACGCAGTATTTT.

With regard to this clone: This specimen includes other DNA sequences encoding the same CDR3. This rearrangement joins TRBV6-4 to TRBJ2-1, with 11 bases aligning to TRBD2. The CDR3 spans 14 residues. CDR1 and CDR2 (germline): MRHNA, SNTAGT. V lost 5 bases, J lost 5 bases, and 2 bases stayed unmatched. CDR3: CASSLAGGNNEQFF. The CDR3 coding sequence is TGTGCCAGCAGTTTAGCGGGGGGGAACAATGAGCAGTTCTTC.

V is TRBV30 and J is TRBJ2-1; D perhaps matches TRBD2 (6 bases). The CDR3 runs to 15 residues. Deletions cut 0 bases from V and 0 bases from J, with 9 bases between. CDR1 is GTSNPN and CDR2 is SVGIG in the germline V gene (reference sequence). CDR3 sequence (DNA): TGTGCCTGGAGTGTGGGGGGAAGCTCCTACAATGAGCAGTTCTTC. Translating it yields CAWSVGGSSYNEQFF.

CDR3 protein: CASRDRLAGGRETQYF. The CDR3 region has the DNA TGTGCCAGCAGGGATAGACTAGCGGGGGGACGAGAGACCCAGTACTTC. The rearrangement joins TRBV2 to TRBJ2-5, with 13 bases lining up with TRBD2. J gave up 4 bases and V 6 bases, and 8 bases lay outside the gene matches. This CDR3 has 16 amino acids. Germline V CDR1 and CDR2: SNHLY, FYNNEI.

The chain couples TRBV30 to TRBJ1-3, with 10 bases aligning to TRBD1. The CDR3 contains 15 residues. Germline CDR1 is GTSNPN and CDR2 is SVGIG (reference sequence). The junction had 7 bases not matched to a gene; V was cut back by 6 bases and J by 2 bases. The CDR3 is CACPAGTGAGNTIYF. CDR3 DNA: TGTGCCTGTCCGGCGGGGACAGGGGCTGGAAACACCATATATTTT.

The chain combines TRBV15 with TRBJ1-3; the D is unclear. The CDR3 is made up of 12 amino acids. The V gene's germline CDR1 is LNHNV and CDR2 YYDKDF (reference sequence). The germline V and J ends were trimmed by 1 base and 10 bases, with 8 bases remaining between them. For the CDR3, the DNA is TGTGCCACCAGCAGAGTTGGGGAGACCATATATTTT. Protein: CATSRVGETIYF.

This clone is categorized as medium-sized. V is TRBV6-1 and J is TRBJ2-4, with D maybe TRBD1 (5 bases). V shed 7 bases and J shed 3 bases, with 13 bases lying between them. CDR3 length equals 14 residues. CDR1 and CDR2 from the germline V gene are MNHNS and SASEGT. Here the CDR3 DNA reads TGTGCCAGCATCAGTGGGGCTGGCAAAAACATTCAGTACTTC. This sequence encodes CASISGAGKNIQYF.

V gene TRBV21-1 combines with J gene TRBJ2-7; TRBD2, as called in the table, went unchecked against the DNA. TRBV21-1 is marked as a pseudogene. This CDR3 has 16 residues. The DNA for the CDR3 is TGTGCCAGCAGCAAAGGGGGACTAGCGGGGGCTCAACGGCAGTACTTC. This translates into CASSKGGLAGAQRQYF.

CDR3 bases: TGTGCCACCAGCGCAAACCCAGTGACGCGGGGGGCTCTAGGATATGGCTACACCTTC. Translated: CATSANPVTRGALGYGYTF. V is TRBV15 and J is TRBJ1-2, with a weak D call TRBD1 (6 bases). CDR1 and CDR2 from the germline V gene are LNHNV and YYDKDF (reference sequence). CDR3 length equals 19 residues. V was shortened by 5 bases and J by 5 bases, with 30 bases between the two germline ends.

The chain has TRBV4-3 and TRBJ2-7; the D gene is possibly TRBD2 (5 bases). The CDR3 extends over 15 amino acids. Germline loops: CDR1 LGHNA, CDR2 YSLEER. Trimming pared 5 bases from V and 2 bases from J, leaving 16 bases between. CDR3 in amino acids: CASSISRTGPYEQYF. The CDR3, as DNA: TGCGCCAGCAGCATCTCCCGGACTGGGCCCTACGAGCAGTACTTC.

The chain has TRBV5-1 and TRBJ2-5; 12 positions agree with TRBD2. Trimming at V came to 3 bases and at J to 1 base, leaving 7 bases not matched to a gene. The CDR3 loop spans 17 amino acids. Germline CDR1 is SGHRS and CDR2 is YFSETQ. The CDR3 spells CASSSASGGAFQETQYF. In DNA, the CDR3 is TGCGCCAGCAGCTCGGCTAGCGGGGGGGCCTTCCAAGAGACCCAGTACTTC.